These 27 T cell receptor beta chains came from one sample sequenced in a study of T cell repertoires in cytomegalovirus infection. TCRdb reprocessed the reads with MiXCR, giving one entry per CDR3 protein. The data hold about 360,000 distinct CDR3 sequences, with about 35% observed a single time. Their target antigens are unknown. The input for sequencing was cultured PBMCs, taken from culture after CMV antigen stimulation. These TCRs come from a human donor in good health (CMV status not recorded). Some clones in this sample may be carry-over from other donors' samples.

The CDR3 DNA sequence: TGTGCTAGTGGTTTGCAGGTGAACACTGAAGCTTTCTTT. It yields the protein CASGLQVNTEAFF. The genes are TRBV12-5 and TRBJ1-1; D is ambiguous. The germline V gene encodes CDR1 LGHNT and CDR2 FRNRAP. CDR3 size: 13 residues. Between the trimmed V and J ends, which lost 2 bases and 0 bases, there was a span of 4 bases.

This clonotype came up many times. The rearrangement links TRBV7-8 to TRBJ2-1; 8 positions match TRBD1. Germline lookup yields CDR1 SGHVS and CDR2 FQNEAQ. V was pared by 5 bases and J by 8 bases, with 8 bases of the junction left unmatched. The CDR3 sequence is 14 residues long. CDR3 DNA: TGTGCCAGCAGCCCCCGCGGACAGGGCGATGAGCAGTTCTTC. This sequence encodes CASSPRGQGDEQFF.

V usage is TRBV18 and J usage is TRBJ2-5; TRBD2 matches at 8 bases. The CDR3 loop spans 16 amino acids. J gave up 7 bases and V 4 bases, and 14 bases lay outside the gene matches. Looked up from germline, CDR1 is KGHSH and CDR2 is LQKENI. CDR3 sequence: CASSLKAGEDGGTQYF. The DNA of the CDR3 is TGTGCCAGCTCACTTAAAGCGGGAGAGGATGGAGGGACCCAGTACTTC.

This clonotype was recorded a few times. This sequence joins TRBV7-2 and TRBJ2-5; 7 nucleotides align to TRBD2. This CDR3 is 16 amino acids long. Germline-derived CDR1 and CDR2 are SGHTA and FQGNSA. V lost 0 bases and J lost 5; bases outside the gene matches: 9. The CDR3 DNA reads as TGTGCCAGCAGCTTAGCGGGGGGAGGGTGGAGCGAGACCCAGTACTTC. Translating it yields CASSLAGGGWSETQYF.

V and J are TRBV6-2 or TRBV6-3 and TRBJ1-1; D is undetermined. CDR3 size: 13 residues. V was shortened by 11 bases and J by 0 bases, with 13 bases between the two germline ends. From germline, CDR1 is MNHEY and CDR2 SVGEGT. CDR3 sequence: CAGQGSLNTEAFF. The CDR3 bases are TGTGCCGGGCAAGGTTCCCTGAACACTGAAGCTTTCTTT.

The sample holds a few counts of this clonotype. The chain joins TRBV19 to TRBJ2-2, with 9 bases aligning to TRBD2. This CDR3 is built from 17 residues. Germline V gives CDR1 LNHDA, CDR2 SQIVND (reference sequence). V trimming: 4 bases; J trimming: 5 bases; junction bases outside the gene matches: 11. Here the CDR3 reads CASSTPLETSGTGELFF. The CDR3 DNA is TGTGCCAGTAGTACCCCCTTAGAGACTAGCGGTACCGGGGAGCTGTTTTTT.

The rearrangement links TRBV5-5 to TRBJ2-1; tentative D call: TRBD1 (5 bases). The CDR3 is 14 residues long. Germline V gene lookup returns CDR1 SGHKS and CDR2 YYEKEE (reference sequence). Trimming shortened V by 0 bases and J by 10 bases, and 14 bases separated the two germline ends. CDR3 protein: CASSLGSDTGEQFF. The CDR3 nucleotides read TGTGCCAGCAGCTTGGGTAGTGACACAGGCGAGCAGTTCTTC.

In this sample, this clonotype turned up many times. The chain employs TRBV5-4 and TRBJ2-1; D not resolved. Looked up from germline, CDR1 is SGHNT and CDR2 is YYREEE (reference sequence). This CDR3 comprises 16 residues. V lost 4 bases and J lost 4, with 18 bases in between. The CDR3 spells CASSPDRTPGYNEQFF. The CDR3 DNA follows: TGTGCCAGCAGCCCCGACCGGACCCCAGGATACAATGAGCAGTTCTTC.

The genes are TRBV28 and TRBJ1-5; 10 bases fit TRBD1. Germline CDR1 MDHEN, CDR2 SYDVKM. The CDR3 is 16 amino acids. V shed 4 bases, J shed 2 bases, and the junction held 5 bases outside the gene matches. CDR3 DNA sequence: TGTGCCAGCAGTTCAAGACAGGGGGCAGGCAATCAGCCCCAGCATTTT. This translates into CASSSRQGAGNQPQHF.

The V and J genes are TRBV4-3 and TRBJ2-3, with D possibly being TRBD2 (6 bases). V was shortened by 0 bases and J by 0 bases, with 7 bases between the two germline ends. CDR3 size: 15 residues. Germline-derived CDR1 and CDR2 are LGHNA and YSLEER. The CDR3 sequence: CASSQEDYSTDTQYF. CDR3 in DNA: TGCGCCAGCAGCCAAGAGGACTATAGCACAGATACGCAGTATTTT.

This clonotype was counted ten times or more. The V gene is TRBV10-3, the J gene TRBJ2-3; 9 bases align to TRBD1. CDR1 ENHRY and CDR2 SYGVKD come from the germline V gene. The junction had 8 bases not matched to a gene; V was cut back by 9 bases and J by 4 bases. This CDR3 comprises 14 residues. In nucleotides, the CDR3 is TGTGCCATTGCCGGGACAGGGTTCCCAGATACGCAGTATTTT. It is translated as CAIAGTGFPDTQYF.

This clonotype was observed a few times. The chain employs TRBV6-2 or TRBV6-3 and TRBJ2-7; 7 nucleotides line up with TRBD2. This CDR3 has 16 residues. V lost 6 bases and J lost 1; bases outside the gene matches: 12. Germline-derived CDR1 and CDR2 are MNHEY and SVGEGT. For the CDR3, the DNA is TGTGCCAGCAGCCGCCCTGCGGGAGACGTGTCCTACGAGCAGTACGTC. It yields the protein CASSRPAGDVSYEQYV.

The chain links TRBV4-2 to TRBJ1-5; D may be TRBD1 (6 bases). The V gene's germline CDR1 is LGHNA and CDR2 YNFKEQ. Trimming stripped 4 bases from V and 5 bases from J, with 9 bases between. There are 13 residues in the CDR3. The CDR3 region is CASSPDSYQPQHF. The CDR3 nucleotides are TGTGCCAGCAGCCCGGACAGTTATCAGCCCCAGCATTTT.

About this clonotype: Germline and junction disagree at one end, which may indicate a read error. This chain joins TRBV20-1 and TRBJ1-6, with D possibly TRBD1 on 5 matching bases. The CDR3 is 13 residues long. Germline V gene data show CDR1 as DFQATT and CDR2 as SNEGSKA (reference sequence). CDR3 sequence (DNA): TGCAATGCTACAGTAGGGGATGGTTCACCCCTCCACTTT. The encoded protein is CNATVGDGSPLHF.

This sequence joins TRBV4-1 and TRBJ1-4, with D possibly TRBD1 on 5 matching bases. CDR3 size: 15 residues. V lost 2 bases to trimming and J lost 7 bases, with 14 bases between them. CDR1 is MGHRA, CDR2 YSYEKL, per germline. CDR3 sequence: CASSQMAGRTEKLFF. CDR3 DNA sequence: TGCGCCAGCAGCCAAATGGCAGGGCGGACTGAAAAACTGTTTTTT.

The chain links TRBV4-2 to TRBJ2-6; D unresolved. Germline CDR1 is LGHNA and CDR2 is YNFKEQ. V was trimmed by 1 base and J by 1 base, leaving 14 bases between them. The CDR3 covers 18 residues. The DNA for the CDR3 is TGTGCCAGCAGCCAAGTTTTGGCAGGTCTATCTGGGGCCAACGTCCTGACTTTC. This sequence encodes CASSQVLAGLSGANVLTF.

This clonotype has a handful of counts. Written as DNA, the CDR3 is TGTGCCAGCTCACCAGGTGAAAGTTCGCGGGAAAGTCTGGACGAGCAGTACTTC. As protein: CASSPGESSRESLDEQYF. V is TRBV18 and J is TRBJ2-7; D might be TRBD2 (6 bases). CDR3 length: 18 amino acids. V was cut by 2 bases and J by 5 bases, with 25 bases left in between. Germline V lookup: CDR1 KGHSH, CDR2 LQKENI.

The chain carries TRBV27 and TRBJ1-2; D perhaps matches TRBD1 (6 bases). The V gene's germline CDR1 is MNHEY and CDR2 SMNVEV (reference sequence). Trimming shortened V by 8 bases and J by 8 bases, and 21 bases separated the two germline ends. The length of the CDR3 is 14 residues. The DNA for the CDR3 is TGTGCCAGCTACGCCGGGGGGCGGGGAGGCGGCTACACCTTC. Translating gives CASYAGGRGGGYTF.

The table lists this clonotype with a few counts. V gene TRBV4-1 combines with J gene TRBJ2-5; 10 bases are a match to TRBD2. This CDR3 spans 16 amino acids. After removal of 1 base from V and 4 bases from J, the junction contained 6 bases not matched to a gene. Germline-derived CDR1 and CDR2 are MGHRA and YSYEKL. CDR3 in amino acids: CASSQVLAGGGETQYF. CDR3 DNA sequence: TGCGCCAGCAGCCAAGTGTTAGCGGGAGGAGGAGAGACCCAGTACTTC.

This clonotype occurred a few times. The V call is TRBV6-2 or TRBV6-3, the J call TRBJ2-5; TRBD2 is a possible D gene (5 bases). V was pared by 4 bases and J by 4 bases, with 13 bases between. The CDR3 contains 14 residues. CDR1 is MNHEY, CDR2 SVGEGT, per germline. The CDR3 region has the DNA TGTGCCAGCAGTTTCCAACAGCGGCGAGAGACCCAGTACTTC. This encodes CASSFQQRRETQYF.

At least ten counts were recorded for this clonotype. V and J are TRBV5-5 and TRBJ2-7, with D perhaps given as TRBD1 or TRBD2 (7 bases each). The CDR3 is 14 amino acids. Germline lookup yields CDR1 SGHKS and CDR2 YYEKEE (reference sequence). V lost 2 bases, J lost 2 bases, and 11 bases lay in between. This CDR3 is CASSFQGGPYEQYF. CDR3 in DNA: TGTGCCAGCAGCTTCCAGGGGGGGCCCTACGAGCAGTACTTC.

The chain combines TRBV19 with TRBJ1-2; TRBD1 matches at 7 bases. The CDR3 is 15 residues long. V shed 5 bases, J shed 5 bases, and the junction held 11 bases outside the gene matches. Germline loops: CDR1 LNHDA, CDR2 SQIVND (reference sequence). CDR3 coding DNA: TGTGCCAGTAGTCTCACTACAGGGGTAGGGTATGGCTACACCTTC. Its protein product is CASSLTTGVGYGYTF.

The chain recombines TRBV12-3 or TRBV12-4 with TRBJ2-5; D gene unclear. This CDR3 region has 15 residues. Trimming removed 2 bases at V and 4 bases at J, with 14 bases between. The CDR3 DNA reads as TGTGCCAGCAGTTTATTAATTCGAAGTGTAGAGACCCAGTACTTC. Translated: CASSLLIRSVETQYF.

The genes are TRBV7-2 and TRBJ1-5; a weak D match, TRBD1 (6 bases). The germline V gene encodes CDR1 SGHTA and CDR2 FQGNSA. V was shortened by 1 base and J by 3 bases, with 10 bases between the two germline ends. The CDR3 contains 15 residues. The CDR3 region is CASSLEGGYNQPQHF. CDR3 in DNA: TGTGCCAGCAGCTTAGAAGGGGGGTACAATCAGCCCCAGCATTTT. Full variable domain (missing parts from reference TRBV7-2 and TRBJ1-5): GAGVSQSPSNKVTEKGKDVELRCDPISGHTALYWYRQSLGQGLEFLIYFQGNSAPDKSGLPSDRFSAERTGGSVSTLTIQRTQQEDSAVYLCASSLEGGYNQPQHFGDGTRLSIL.

This clonotype was seen at least ten times. The rearrangement links TRBV28 to TRBJ2-5, with no clear D. V lost 4 bases and J lost 2, with 5 bases in between. The CDR3 consists of 12 residues. CDR1 and CDR2 from the germline V gene are MDHEN and SYDVKM. In DNA, the CDR3 is TGTGCCAGCAGTTCAGGACAAGAGACCCAGTACTTC. As protein: CASSSGQETQYF. Looking up the rest from reference TRBV28 and TRBJ2-5 gives the full variable domain: DVKVTQSSRYLVKRTGEKVFLECVQDMDHENMFWYRQDPGLGLRLIYFSYDVKMKEKGDIPEGYSVSREKKERFSLILESASTNQTSMYLCASSSGQETQYFGPGTRLLVL.

In its sample, this clonotype was seen a few times. J is TRBJ1-5 and V is TRBV18; a weak D match, TRBD1 (6 bases). Trimming cost V 2 bases and J 4 bases, with 12 bases left between them. The CDR3 covers 15 residues. Per germline, CDR1 KGHSH and CDR2 LQKENI. DNA for the CDR3: TGTGCCAGCTCACCATTCGGGCAGGGGAATCAGCCCCAGCATTTT. This encodes CASSPFGQGNQPQHF.

This chain uses TRBV12-3 or TRBV12-4 with TRBJ2-2; D is unresolved. The CDR3 is 12 amino acids. Trimming cost V 2 bases and J 6 bases, with 4 bases left between them. The CDR3 loop is CASSLLPGELFF. Here the CDR3 DNA reads TGTGCCAGCAGTTTATTGCCCGGGGAGCTGTTTTTT.